Sequencing of this T cell receptor beta chain was carried out in a study of T-cell memory formation after mild COVID-19. The wider study: TCR clusters were largely donor specific. Notes on the study in general: Shrinking CD4+ clones were chiefly CM and EM; CD8+ ones were chiefly EMRA.

Remarks on this clonotype: Its antigen is currently unknown.

Libraries for TCRalpha and TCRbeta carried sample barcodes and unique molecular identifiers via 5'RACE. TCRdb reprocessed the 5' RACE reads with MiXCR, giving one entry per CDR3 protein. This sample yields about 200,000 distinct CDR3 sequences, of which roughly 18% are seen a single time; 2.4% belongs to the top ten. The sequence was collected from an adult woman who had mild COVID-19 (a few samples of this study predate the infection). Cell type and time point are not known. Sequenced input: PBMCs or a T cell subset sorted from them (not recorded which).

The CDR3 coding sequence is TGTGCCAGCAGCTCCCCTAGCAAAGGGTACGAGCAGTACTTC. It specifies CASSSPSKGYEQYF. The J gene is TRBJ2-7, the V gene TRBV11-3, with TRBD2 as a possible D gene (5 bases). The CDR3 runs to 14 residues. V lost 4 bases and J lost 4, with 14 bases in between. Germline V gene data show CDR1 as SGHNT and CDR2 as YENEEA.